Below are 17 T cell receptor beta chains sequenced from a single sample in a study of T cell clonality in common variable immunodeficiency. TCRdb keeps only in-frame clones here, not all; method: immunoSEQ multiplex PCR. There are around 57,000 clones in the sample, none observed a single time. The material sequenced was peripheral blood mononuclear cells. These receptors were obtained from a person aged 18 to 70 in good health.

This clone has a handful of counts. Read sequence stops 3 residues before the CDR3 end, and the germline J gene provides the missing end. This chain links TRBV19 with TRBJ1-2, with D tentatively TRBD1 (5 bases). The CDR3 extends over 14 amino acids. Germline-derived CDR1 and CDR2 are LNHDA and SQIVND (reference sequence). With 4 bases removed from V and 0 bases from J, the gap between germline ends came to 9 bases. CDR3 residues: CASSTGRANYGYTF. The CDR3 DNA, read in part, is TGTGCCAGTAGTACAGGCAGGGCTAACTATGGC.

This clone was recorded at least ten times. The read finishes 3 residues shy of the CDR3 end, and the germline J gene is used to complete it. The chain combines TRBV7-8 with TRBJ2-7, with TRBD1 matching over 7 bases. From germline, CDR1 is SGHVS and CDR2 FQNEAQ. This CDR3 has 15 residues. V lost 1 base and J lost 0; bases outside the gene matches: 3. CDR3 DNA (partial): TGTGCCAGCAGCTTAGTACAGGGGAGCTCCTACGAG. Translation gives CASSLVQGSSYE. The whole CDR3 region reads CASSLVQGSSYEQYF.

This clone has a handful of counts. The read is 3 residues too short to cover the CDR3 end, so that end is filled in from the germline J gene. The genes are TRBV19 and TRBJ1-2; D not certain. CDR1 and CDR2 (germline): LNHDA, SQIVND (reference sequence). The CDR3 has 12 amino acids. CDR3 DNA, as far as it was read: TGTGCCAGTAGTAAGACACGCTACGAC. Amino acid sequence: CASSKTRYD. The entire CDR3 reads CASSKTRYDYTF.

This clone was counted at least ten times. The CDR3 end lies 3 residues beyond the end of the read and is filled in from the germline J gene. This chain joins TRBV12-3 or TRBV12-4 and TRBJ2-1; 14 nucleotides line up with TRBD2. Losses at the gene ends were 10 bases for V and 7 bases for J; bases not matched to a gene: 9. The CDR3 extends over 15 amino acids. Partial CDR3 DNA: TGTGCCACCTTGGGTGGGACTAGCGGGAGTAATGAG. It yields the protein CATLGGTSGSNE. The whole CDR3 region reads CATLGGTSGSNEQFF.

In this sample, this clone turned up a few times. This may be a read error: a much more frequent sequence differs by one nucleotide. The read terminates 3 residues before the CDR3 end, so the remaining end is supplied by the germline J gene. The chain links TRBV6-1 to TRBJ2-3, with a tentative D call TRBD1 (6 bases). Germline CDR1 is MNHNS and CDR2 is SASEGT. The CDR3 consists of 15 residues. The part of the CDR3 DNA that was read is TGTGCCAGCAGTGAAGAGGGCCAGGGGTATCAGCCG. It codes for CASSEEGQGYQP. From start to end, the CDR3 is CASSEEGQGYQPQYF.

Many counts were recorded for this clone. Read coverage stops 3 residues before the CDR3 terminus; the germline J gene supplies the remainder. The chain combines TRBV20-1 with TRBJ2-5, with TRBD2 matching over 10 bases. The CDR3 runs to 15 residues. Germline V gives CDR1 DFQATT, CDR2 SNEGSKA (reference sequence). J was trimmed by 4 bases and V by 1 base; bases with no gene match: 6. The CDR3 reads CSARGAGGPGETQYF. The DNA read from the CDR3 is TGCAGTGCTAGAGGAGCGGGAGGGCCAGGAGAGACC.

This clone was observed many times. The CDR3 extends 3 residues past the end of the read, so its final part is completed from the germline J gene. The rearrangement joins TRBV3-1 (or the pseudogene TRBV3-2) to TRBJ2-1, with TRBD2 as a possible D gene (6 bases). There are 14 residues in the CDR3. The ends were cut back, 3 bases at V and 3 bases at J, with 9 bases in the middle. From germline, CDR1 is LGHDT and CDR2 YNNKEL (reference sequence). The CDR3 loop reads CASSQGLLYNEQFF. Partial CDR3 DNA: TGTGCCAGCAGCCAGGGACTCCTCTACAATGAG.

As to this clone: The CDR3 end is not reached by the read, which stops 3 residues before it; the germline J gene fills it in. V is TRBV2 and J is TRBJ1-2, with unresolved D. With 1 base removed from V and 1 base from J, the gap between germline ends came to 10 bases. The CDR3 runs to 15 residues. Germline V gene sequence: CDR1 SNHLY, CDR2 FYNNEI. The CDR3 loop reads CASSEGAGLNYGYTF. CDR3 DNA, as far as it was read: TGTGCCAGCAGTGAAGGCGCTGGGCTTAACTATGGC.

This clone was counted ten times or more. The DNA ends 3 residues before the CDR3 does, and the rest of the CDR3 is filled in from the germline J gene. The rearrangement uses TRBV29-1 and TRBJ1-2, with TRBD1 identical over 7 bases. This CDR3 is built from 14 residues. The germline V gene has CDR1 SQVTM and CDR2 ANQGSEA. The DNA read from the CDR3 is TGCAGCGTTGAGGCTGGCAGGGGGATTGGGGGC. Its translation is CSVEAGRGIGG. The CDR3 as a whole reads CSVEAGRGIGGYTF.

This clone was detected ten times or more. Read coverage stops 3 residues before the CDR3 terminus; the germline J gene supplies the remainder. The chain combines TRBV7-9 with TRBJ2-3; D gene unclear. Germline V lookup: CDR1 SEHNR, CDR2 FQNEAQ (reference sequence). This CDR3 spans 13 amino acids. V was clipped by 3 bases and J by 4 bases, with 8 bases between them. Here the CDR3 reads CASSFRDADTQYF. CDR3 bases read: TGTGCCAGCAGCTTCCGCGATGCAGATACG.

In this sample, this clone turned up many times. CDR3 region: CASSTTGGMGAFF. CDR3 DNA (partial): TGTGCCAGCTCAACAACGGGGGGAATGGGA. The chain has TRBV18 and TRBJ1-1; possible D gene TRBD1, 5 bases. Read sequence stops 3 residues before the CDR3 end, and the germline J gene provides the missing end. Per the germline V gene, CDR1 is KGHSH and CDR2 is LQKENI. The CDR3 runs 13 residues.

To note about this clone: Sequencing ends 3 residues short of the CDR3 end; the germline J gene provides the rest. The chain employs TRBV29-1 and TRBJ2-1; 7 bases are a match to TRBD2. This CDR3 comprises 13 residues. The germline gives CDR1 SQVTM, CDR2 ANQGSEA. After removal of 8 bases from V and 4 bases from J, the junction contained 8 bases not matched to a gene. The part of the CDR3 DNA that was read is TGCAGCACCCTAGCGGATTCTTACAATGAG. Protein product: CSTLADSYNE. The whole CDR3 sequence is CSTLADSYNEQFF.

This clone was counted many times. With the read ending 3 residues before the CDR3 end, the germline J gene is used to fill in that end. V usage is TRBV30 and J usage is TRBJ2-5; 7 bases match TRBD2. Trimming removed 0 bases from V and 6 bases from J; junction bases left unmatched: 7. Per the germline V gene, CDR1 is GTSNPN and CDR2 is SVGIG (reference sequence). The CDR3 is 14 amino acids. The CDR3: CAWSVGGSPKTQYF. The covered CDR3 bases are TGTGCCTGGAGTGTCGGCGGGAGCCCCAAGACC.

This clone was seen ten or more times. The sequenced fragment ends 3 residues before the CDR3 boundary, so the rest is inferred from the germline J gene. The rearrangement uses TRBV2 and TRBJ2-7; TRBD1 might be the D (5 bases). The V gene's germline CDR1 is SNHLY and CDR2 FYNNEI. The V end lost 3 bases, the J end lost 2 bases, and 8 bases lay between the germline ends. The CDR3 contains 13 residues. The part of the CDR3 DNA that was read is TGTGCCAGCAGTGAGCAGGGCCCCTACGAG. This translates into CASSEQGPYE. The full-length CDR3 reads as CASSEQGPYEQYF.

This clone was observed at least ten times. The read gets to within 3 residues of the CDR3 end, and the germline J gene fills in the rest. The gene calls are TRBV5-1 and TRBJ2-7; TRBD2 aligns across 7 bases. V trimming: 4 bases; J trimming: 0 bases; junction bases outside the gene matches: 4. This CDR3 contains 14 residues. CDR1 and CDR2 from the germline V gene are SGHRS and YFSETQ. The CDR3 loop is CASSQGTNSYEQYF. Incomplete CDR3 DNA: TGCGCCAGCAGCCAAGGGACTAACTCCTACGAG.

This clone is categorized as medium-sized. The read stops 3 residues short of the end of the CDR3; the missing end is completed from the germline J gene. The V and J genes are TRBV30 and TRBJ2-3, with D maybe TRBD2 (7 bases). The CDR3 contains 17 residues. Germline CDR1 GTSNPN, CDR2 SVGIG (reference sequence). Trimming shortened V by 3 bases and J by 3 bases, and 22 bases separated the two germline ends. The CDR3 sequence is CAWSLDGGPRLTDTQYF. Incomplete CDR3 DNA: TGTGCCTGGAGCCTGGACGGGGGGCCAAGATTAACAGATACG.

This clone was seen ten or more times. The read ends 3 residues shy of where the CDR3 ends; the end is completed using the germline J gene. This chain links TRBV29-1 with TRBJ2-5; possibly TRBD1 for D (6 bases). Per the germline V gene, CDR1 is SQVTM and CDR2 is ANQGSEA. The length of the CDR3 is 11 residues. The V and J ends lost 4 bases and 4 bases respectively, with 7 bases between them. The CDR3 bases that were read are TGCAGCGTTGTACAGGGAGAGACC. This sequence encodes CSVVQGET. The full CDR3 sequence reads CSVVQGETQYF. Combining the CDR3 with reference TRBV29-1 and TRBJ2-5 gives the whole variable domain SAVISQKPSRDICQRGTSLTIQCQVDSQVTMMFWYRQQPGQSLTLIATANQGSEATYESGFVIDKFPISRPNLTFSTLTVSNMSPEDSSIYLCSVVQGETQYFGPGTRLLVL.